The present T cell receptor beta chain was sequenced within a study of radiotherapy plus CTLA-4 blockade in lung cancer. Findings and caveats of the study: Peripheral blood showed expansion of tumor-derived TCR clones after radiotherapy and ipilimumab.

Sequencing used immunoSEQ multiplex PCR; TCRdb keeps in-frame clones, though not all of them. The sample shows around 99,000 clones, 70% to 90% of them seen only once. With ipilimumab providing CTLA-4 blockade, focal radiation was administered to patients who had chemo-refractory metastatic non-small-cell lung cancer. As concerns this clone: As yet, its antigen is unknown.

This receptor was obtained from a human donor with non-small cell lung cancer that progressed on radiotherapy plus ipilimumab. The material was peripheral blood, obtained from a patient treated with radiotherapy plus ipilimumab.

The chain's CDR3 is CASSQNYRGGEQFF. CDR3 DNA: TGTGCCAGCAGCCAAAATTACAGGGGTGGTGAGCAGTTCTTC. The chain recombines TRBV7-6 with TRBJ2-1, with 7 nucleotides matching TRBD1. Looked up from germline, CDR1 is SGHVS and CDR2 is FNYEAQ. This CDR3 is built from 14 residues. Trimming removed 5 bases from V and 9 bases from J; junction bases left unmatched: 10.